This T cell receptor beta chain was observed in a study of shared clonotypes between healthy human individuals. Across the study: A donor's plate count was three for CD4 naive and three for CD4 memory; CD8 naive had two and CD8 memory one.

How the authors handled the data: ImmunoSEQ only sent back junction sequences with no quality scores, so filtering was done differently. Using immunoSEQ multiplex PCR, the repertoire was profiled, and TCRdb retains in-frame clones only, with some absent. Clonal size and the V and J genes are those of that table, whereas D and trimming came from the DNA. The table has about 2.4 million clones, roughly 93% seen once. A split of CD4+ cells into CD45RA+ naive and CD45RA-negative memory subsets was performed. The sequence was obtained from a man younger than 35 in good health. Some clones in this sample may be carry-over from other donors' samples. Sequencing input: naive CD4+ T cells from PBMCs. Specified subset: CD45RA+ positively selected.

The CDR3 DNA follows: TGTGCCAGTAGTACCCAGAGGACAGCTACCTACGAGCAGTACTTC. Its protein product is CASSTQRTATYEQYF. The V call is TRBV19, the J call TRBJ2-7; perhaps TRBD1 as D (6 bases). CDR3 length equals 15 residues. Germline V lookup: CDR1 LNHDA, CDR2 SQIVND (reference sequence). V lost 4 bases to trimming and J lost 2 bases, with 15 bases between them. Variable domain in full (rest from reference TRBV19 and TRBJ2-7): DGGITQSPKYLFRKEGQNVTLSCEQNLNHDAMYWYRQDPGQGLRLIYYSQIVNDFQKGDIAEGYSVSREKKESFPLTVTSAQKNPTAFYLCASSTQRTATYEQYFGPGTRLTVT.